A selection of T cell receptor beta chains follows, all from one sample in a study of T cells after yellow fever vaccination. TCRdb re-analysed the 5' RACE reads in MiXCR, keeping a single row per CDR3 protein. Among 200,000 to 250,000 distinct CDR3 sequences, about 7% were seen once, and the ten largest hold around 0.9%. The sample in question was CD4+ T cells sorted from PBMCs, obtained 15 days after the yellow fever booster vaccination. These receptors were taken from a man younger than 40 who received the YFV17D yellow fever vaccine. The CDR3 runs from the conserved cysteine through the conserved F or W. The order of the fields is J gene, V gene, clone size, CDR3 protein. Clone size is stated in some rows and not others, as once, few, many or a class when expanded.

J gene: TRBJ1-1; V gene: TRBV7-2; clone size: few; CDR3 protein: CASSLFPNTEAFF
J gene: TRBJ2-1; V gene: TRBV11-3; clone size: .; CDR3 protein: CASSLDSGRSEQFF
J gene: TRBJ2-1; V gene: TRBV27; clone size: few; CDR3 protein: CASSLSRGEQFF
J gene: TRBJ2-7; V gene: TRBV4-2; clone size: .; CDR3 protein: CASSQVYPGSYEQYF
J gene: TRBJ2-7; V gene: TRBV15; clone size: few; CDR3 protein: CATSRDRVSYEQYF
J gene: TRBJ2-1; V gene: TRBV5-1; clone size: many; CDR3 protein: CASIHYGGLGNEQFF
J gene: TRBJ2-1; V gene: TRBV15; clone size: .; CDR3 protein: CATSSPRREGLRIEQFF
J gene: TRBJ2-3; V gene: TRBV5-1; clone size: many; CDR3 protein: CASAYRDITDTQYF
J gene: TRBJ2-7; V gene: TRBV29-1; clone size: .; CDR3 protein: CSVGGNTYEQYF
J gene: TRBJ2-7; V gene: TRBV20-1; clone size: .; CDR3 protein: CSASEIPLLGEQYF
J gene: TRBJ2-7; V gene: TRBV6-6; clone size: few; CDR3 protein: CASIPGRGYEQYF
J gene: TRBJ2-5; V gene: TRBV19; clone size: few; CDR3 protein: CASSLVGQGSETQYF
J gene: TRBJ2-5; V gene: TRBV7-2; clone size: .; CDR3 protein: CASSLSGGGGTQYF
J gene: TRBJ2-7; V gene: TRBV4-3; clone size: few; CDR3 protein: CASSQGGKGGIYEQYF
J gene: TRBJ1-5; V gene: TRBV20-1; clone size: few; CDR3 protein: CSGAAGGSQPQHF
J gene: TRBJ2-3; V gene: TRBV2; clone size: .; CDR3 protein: CASSEAVGNTDTQYF
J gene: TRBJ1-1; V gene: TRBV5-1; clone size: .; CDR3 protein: CASSSLPGERGTEAFF
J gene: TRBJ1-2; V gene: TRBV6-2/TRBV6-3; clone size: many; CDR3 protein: CASSSHGTYGYTF
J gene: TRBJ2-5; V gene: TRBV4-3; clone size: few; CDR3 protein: CASSHGSKETQYF
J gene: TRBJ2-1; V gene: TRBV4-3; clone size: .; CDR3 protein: CASSPDQYNEQFF
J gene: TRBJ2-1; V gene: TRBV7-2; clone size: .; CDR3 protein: CASSTVTTRRVAGGSYNEQFF
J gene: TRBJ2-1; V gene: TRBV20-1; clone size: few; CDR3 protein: CSARDGGAPSYNEQFF
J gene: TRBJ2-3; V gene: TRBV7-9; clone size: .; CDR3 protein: CASSLWGAGADTQYF
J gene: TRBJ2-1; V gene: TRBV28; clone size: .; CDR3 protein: CASSGAGQNEQFF
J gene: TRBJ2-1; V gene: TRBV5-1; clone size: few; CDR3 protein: CASSLGQGAGEQFF
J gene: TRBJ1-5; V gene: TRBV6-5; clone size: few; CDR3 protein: CASSTTGGRRNQPQHF
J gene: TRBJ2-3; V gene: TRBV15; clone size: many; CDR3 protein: CATSRDAGTTKDTQYF
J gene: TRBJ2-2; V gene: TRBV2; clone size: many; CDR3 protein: CASTGNTGELFF
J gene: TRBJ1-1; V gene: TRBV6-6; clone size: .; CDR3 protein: CASTLQNTEAFF
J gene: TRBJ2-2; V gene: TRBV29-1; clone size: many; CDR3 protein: CSVVPIGGSANTGELFF
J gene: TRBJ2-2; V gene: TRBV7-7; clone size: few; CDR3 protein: CASSLGTLSGELFF
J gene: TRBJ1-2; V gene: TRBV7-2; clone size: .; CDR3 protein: CASSSASAGSGGYTF
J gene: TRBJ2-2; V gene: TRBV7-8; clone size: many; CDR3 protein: CASIEGTSEKKELFF
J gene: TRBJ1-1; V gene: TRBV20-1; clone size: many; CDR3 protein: CSALRGGTEAFF
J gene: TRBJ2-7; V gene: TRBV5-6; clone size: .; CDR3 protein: CASRPGPAREQYF
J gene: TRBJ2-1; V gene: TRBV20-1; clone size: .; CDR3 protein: CSARLAGGNEQFF